Listed here is a single T cell receptor (beta chain). The antigen remains undetermined. The germline V gene has CDR1 GTSNPN and CDR2 SVGIG (reference sequence). V lost 8 bases and J lost 0, with 11 bases in between. CDR3 length: 13 residues. The data belong to a study of T cells in Graves' hyperthyroidism and ophthalmopathy. Study results and caveats: A model using 13 V-J features told ophthalmopathy apart from stable hyperthyroidism. Before onset, ophthalmopathy was predicted by the model a median roughly 6.4 months earlier.

RNA transcripts yielded amplified TCR beta CDR3 regions. First-round RT-PCR of the TCR CDR3 relied on the HTBI primer set. TCRdb re-called the multiplex PCR reads through MiXCR, storing one row per CDR3 protein. The sample includes about 720,000 distinct CDR3 sequences, about a sixth of them seen just once. The sequencing sample was made of blood. The chain couples TRBV30 to TRBJ2-1, with TRBD2 as a possible D gene (5 bases). The clonotype originates from a man between 18 and 35 years old with Graves' hyperthyroidism. The CDR3 here is CARSDSSYNEQFF. The DNA for the CDR3 is TGTGCCCGTAGCGATAGCTCCTACAATGAGCAGTTCTTC.